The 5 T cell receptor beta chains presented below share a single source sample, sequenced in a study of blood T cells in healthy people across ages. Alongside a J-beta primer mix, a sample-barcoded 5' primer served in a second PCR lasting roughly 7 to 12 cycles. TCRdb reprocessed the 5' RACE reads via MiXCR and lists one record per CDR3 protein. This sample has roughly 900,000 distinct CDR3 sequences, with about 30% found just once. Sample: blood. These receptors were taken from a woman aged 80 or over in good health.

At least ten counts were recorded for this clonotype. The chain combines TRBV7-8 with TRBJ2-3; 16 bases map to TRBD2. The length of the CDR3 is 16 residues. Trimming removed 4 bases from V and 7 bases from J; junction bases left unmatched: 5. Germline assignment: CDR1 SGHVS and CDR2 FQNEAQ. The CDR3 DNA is TGTGCCAGCAGCTCGGGACTAGCGGGGGGGGGGAATACGCAGTATTTT. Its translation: CASSSGLAGGGNTQYF.

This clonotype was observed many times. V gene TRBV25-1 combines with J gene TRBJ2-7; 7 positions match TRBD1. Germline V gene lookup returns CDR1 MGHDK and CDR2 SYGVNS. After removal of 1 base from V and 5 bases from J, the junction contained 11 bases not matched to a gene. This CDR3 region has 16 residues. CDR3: CASSELGPGQLNEQYF. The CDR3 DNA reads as TGTGCCAGCAGTGAATTAGGGCCGGGACAGCTAAACGAGCAGTACTTC.

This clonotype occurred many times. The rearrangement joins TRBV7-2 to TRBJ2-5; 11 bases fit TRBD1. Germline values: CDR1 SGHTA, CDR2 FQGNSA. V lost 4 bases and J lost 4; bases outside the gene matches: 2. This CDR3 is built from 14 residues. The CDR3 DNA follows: TGTGCCAGCAGCTCCGGGACAGGGGGAGAGACCCAGTACTTC. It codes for CASSSGTGGETQYF. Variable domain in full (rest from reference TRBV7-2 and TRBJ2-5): GAGVSQSPSNKVTEKGKDVELRCDPISGHTALYWYRQSLGQGLEFLIYFQGNSAPDKSGLPSDRFSAERTGGSVSTLTIQRTQQEDSAVYLCASSSGTGGETQYFGPGTRLLVL.

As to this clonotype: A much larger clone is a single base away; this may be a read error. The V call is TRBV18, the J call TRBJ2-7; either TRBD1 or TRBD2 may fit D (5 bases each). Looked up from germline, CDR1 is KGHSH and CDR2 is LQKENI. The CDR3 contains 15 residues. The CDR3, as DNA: TGTGCCTGCTCACCGCGAGGGGTATTCGGCTACGAGCAGTACTTC. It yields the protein CACSPRGVFGYEQYF.

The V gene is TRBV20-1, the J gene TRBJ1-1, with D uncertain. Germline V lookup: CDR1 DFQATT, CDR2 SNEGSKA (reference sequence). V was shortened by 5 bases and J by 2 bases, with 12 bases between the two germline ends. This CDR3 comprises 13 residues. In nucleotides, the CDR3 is TGCAGTGCTCGGAGTACAGAAAACACTGAAGCTTTCTTT. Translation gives CSARSTENTEAFF.